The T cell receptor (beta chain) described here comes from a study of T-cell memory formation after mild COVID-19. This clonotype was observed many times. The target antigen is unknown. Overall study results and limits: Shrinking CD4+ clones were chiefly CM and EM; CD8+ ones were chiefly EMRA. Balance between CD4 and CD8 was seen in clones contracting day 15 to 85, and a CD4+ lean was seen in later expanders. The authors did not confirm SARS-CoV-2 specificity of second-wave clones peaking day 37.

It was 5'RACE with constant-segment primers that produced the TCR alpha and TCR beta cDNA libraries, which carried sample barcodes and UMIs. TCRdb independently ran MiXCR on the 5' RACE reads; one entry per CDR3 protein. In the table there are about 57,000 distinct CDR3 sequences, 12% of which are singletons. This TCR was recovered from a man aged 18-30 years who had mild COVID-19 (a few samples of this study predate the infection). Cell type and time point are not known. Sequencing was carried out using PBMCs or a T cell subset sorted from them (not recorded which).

The CDR3 DNA follows: TGTGCCAGCAGCCTGGGACAGGGAAATCAGCCCCAGCATTTT. It translates to CASSLGQGNQPQHF. The chain carries TRBV7-6 and TRBJ1-5; 9 positions match TRBD1. CDR1 SGHVS and CDR2 FNYEAQ come from the germline V gene. This CDR3 region has 14 residues. The ends lost 5 bases at V and 4 bases at J; junction bases unmatched: 3.